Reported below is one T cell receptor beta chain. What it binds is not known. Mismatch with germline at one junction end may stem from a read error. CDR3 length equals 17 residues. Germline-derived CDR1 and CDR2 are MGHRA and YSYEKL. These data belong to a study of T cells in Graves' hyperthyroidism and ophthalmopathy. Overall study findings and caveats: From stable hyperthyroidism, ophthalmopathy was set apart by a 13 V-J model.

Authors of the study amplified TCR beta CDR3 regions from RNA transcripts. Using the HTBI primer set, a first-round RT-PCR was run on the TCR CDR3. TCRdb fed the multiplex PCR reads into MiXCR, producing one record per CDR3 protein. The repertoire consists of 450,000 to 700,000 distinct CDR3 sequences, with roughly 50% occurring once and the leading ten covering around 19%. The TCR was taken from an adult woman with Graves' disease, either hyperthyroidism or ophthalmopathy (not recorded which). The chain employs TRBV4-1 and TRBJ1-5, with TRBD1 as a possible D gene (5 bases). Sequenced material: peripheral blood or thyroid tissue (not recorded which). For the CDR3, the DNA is TGTGCCAGCAGCCAAGAGCAGGATGGGGCCCACAATCAGTCCCAGCATTTT. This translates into CASSQEQDGAHNQSQHF.